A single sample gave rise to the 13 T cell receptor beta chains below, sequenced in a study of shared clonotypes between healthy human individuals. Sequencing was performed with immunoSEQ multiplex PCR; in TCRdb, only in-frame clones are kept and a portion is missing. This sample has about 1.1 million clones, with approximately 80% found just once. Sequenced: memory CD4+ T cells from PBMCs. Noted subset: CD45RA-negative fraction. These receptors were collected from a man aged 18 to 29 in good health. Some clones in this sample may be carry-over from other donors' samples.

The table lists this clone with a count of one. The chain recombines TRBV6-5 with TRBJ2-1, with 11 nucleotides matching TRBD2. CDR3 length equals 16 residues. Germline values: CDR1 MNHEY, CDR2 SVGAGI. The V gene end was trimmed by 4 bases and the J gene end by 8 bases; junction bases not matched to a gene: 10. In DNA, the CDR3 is TGTGCCAGCAGTTCGCATAGCGGGAGGGCCCCCTATGAGCAGTTCTTC. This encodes CASSSHSGRAPYEQFF.

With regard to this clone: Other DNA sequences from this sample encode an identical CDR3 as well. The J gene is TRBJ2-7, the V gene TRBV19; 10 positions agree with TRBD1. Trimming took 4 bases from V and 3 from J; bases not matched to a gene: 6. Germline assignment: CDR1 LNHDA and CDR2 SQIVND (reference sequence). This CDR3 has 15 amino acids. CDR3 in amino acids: CASSTTGTGVYEQYF. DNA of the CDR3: TGTGCCAGTAGTACCACCGGGACAGGGGTCTACGAGCAGTACTTC.

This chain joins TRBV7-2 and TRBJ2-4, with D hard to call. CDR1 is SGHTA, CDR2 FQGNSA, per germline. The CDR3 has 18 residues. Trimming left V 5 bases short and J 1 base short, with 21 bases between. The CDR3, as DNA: TGTGCCAGCAGCCTCATAAAATATGCAGGTTGGGCCAAAAACATTCAGTACTTC. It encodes CASSLIKYAGWAKNIQYF.

The CDR3: CASTRTSGGTDTQYF. For the CDR3, the DNA is TGTGCCAGCACTCGAACGTCGGGGGGCACAGATACGCAGTATTTT. This chain connects TRBV9 to TRBJ2-3, with D tentatively TRBD2 (6 bases). Germline-derived CDR1 and CDR2 are SGDLS and YYNGEE. The CDR3 loop spans 15 amino acids. The ends were cut back, 6 bases at V and 1 base at J, with 15 bases in the middle.

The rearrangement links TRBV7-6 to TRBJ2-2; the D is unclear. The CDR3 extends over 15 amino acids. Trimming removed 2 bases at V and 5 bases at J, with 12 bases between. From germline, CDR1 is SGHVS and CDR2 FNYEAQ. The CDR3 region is CASSLLYGLTGELFF. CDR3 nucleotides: TGTGCCAGCAGCTTACTCTACGGTCTTACCGGGGAGCTGTTTTTT.

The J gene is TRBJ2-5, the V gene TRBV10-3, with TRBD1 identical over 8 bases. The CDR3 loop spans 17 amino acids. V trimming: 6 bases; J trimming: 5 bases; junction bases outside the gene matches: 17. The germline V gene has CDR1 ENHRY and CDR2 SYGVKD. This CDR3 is CAIRPDLGQGAEETQYF. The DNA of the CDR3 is TGTGCCATCAGACCGGATCTTGGGCAGGGGGCGGAGGAGACCCAGTACTTC.

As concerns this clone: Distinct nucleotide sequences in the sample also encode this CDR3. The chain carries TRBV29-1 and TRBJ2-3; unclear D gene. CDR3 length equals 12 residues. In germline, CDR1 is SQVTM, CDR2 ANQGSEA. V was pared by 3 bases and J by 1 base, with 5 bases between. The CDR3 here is CSVDTGTDTQYF. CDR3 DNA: TGCAGCGTTGACACAGGCACAGATACGCAGTATTTT.

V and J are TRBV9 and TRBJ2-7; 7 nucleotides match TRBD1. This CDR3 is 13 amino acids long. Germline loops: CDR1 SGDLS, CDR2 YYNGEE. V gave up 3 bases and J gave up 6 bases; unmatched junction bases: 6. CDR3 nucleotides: TGTGCCAGCAGCGGTGGACAGGTGGCCGAGCAGTACTTC. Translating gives CASSGGQVAEQYF.

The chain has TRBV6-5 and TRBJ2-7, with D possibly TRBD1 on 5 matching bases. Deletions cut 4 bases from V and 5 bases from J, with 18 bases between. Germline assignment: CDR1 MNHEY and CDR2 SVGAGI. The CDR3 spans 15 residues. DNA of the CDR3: TGTGCCAGCAGTTCTAGGGGCCGGATTCCGGACGAGCAGTACTTC. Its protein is CASSSRGRIPDEQYF.

DNA for the CDR3: TGCAGCGTTGAACGGGAACGGAACATTCAGTACTTC. Protein sequence: CSVERERNIQYF. The V call is TRBV29-1, the J call TRBJ2-4, with TRBD2 as a possible D gene (5 bases). There are 12 residues in the CDR3. The germline CDR1 and CDR2 sequences are SQVTM and ANQGSEA. With 2 bases removed from V and 7 bases from J, the gap between germline ends came to 9 bases.

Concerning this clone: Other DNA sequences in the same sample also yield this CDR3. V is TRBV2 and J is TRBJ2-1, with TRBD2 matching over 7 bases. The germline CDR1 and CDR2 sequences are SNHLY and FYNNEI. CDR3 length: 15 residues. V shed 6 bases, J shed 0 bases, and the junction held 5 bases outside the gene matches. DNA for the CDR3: TGTGCCAGCAGGGGCGGGAGTAGCTCCTACAATGAGCAGTTCTTC. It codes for CASRGGSSSYNEQFF.

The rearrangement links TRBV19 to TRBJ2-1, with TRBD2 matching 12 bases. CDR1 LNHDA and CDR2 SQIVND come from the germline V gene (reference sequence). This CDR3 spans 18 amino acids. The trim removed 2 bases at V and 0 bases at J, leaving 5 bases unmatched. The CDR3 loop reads CASSIRLAGAGSYNEQFF. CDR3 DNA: TGTGCCAGTAGTATACGACTAGCGGGAGCAGGCTCCTACAATGAGCAGTTCTTC. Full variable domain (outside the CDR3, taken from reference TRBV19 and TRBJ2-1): DGGITQSPKYLFRKEGQNVTLSCEQNLNHDAMYWYRQDPGQGLRLIYYSQIVNDFQKGDIAEGYSVSREKKESFPLTVTSAQKNPTAFYLCASSIRLAGAGSYNEQFFGPGTRLTVL.

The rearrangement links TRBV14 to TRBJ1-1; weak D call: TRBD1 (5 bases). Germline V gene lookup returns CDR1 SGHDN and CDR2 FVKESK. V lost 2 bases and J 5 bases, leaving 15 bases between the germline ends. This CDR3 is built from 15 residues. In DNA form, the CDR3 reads TGTGCCAGCAGCCAACCTGTTGGCAGGGTGACTGAAGCTTTCTTT. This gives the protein CASSQPVGRVTEAFF.